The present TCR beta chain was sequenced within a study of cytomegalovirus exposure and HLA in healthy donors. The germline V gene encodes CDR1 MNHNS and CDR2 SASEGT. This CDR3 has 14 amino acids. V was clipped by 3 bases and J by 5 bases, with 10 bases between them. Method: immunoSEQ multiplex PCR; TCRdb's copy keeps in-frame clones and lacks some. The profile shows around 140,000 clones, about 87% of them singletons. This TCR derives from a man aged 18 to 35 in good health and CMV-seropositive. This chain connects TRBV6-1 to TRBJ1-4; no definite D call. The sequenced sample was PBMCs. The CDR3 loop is CASSDSVPNEKLFF. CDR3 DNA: TGTGCCAGCAGTGATAGTGTCCCGAATGAAAAACTGTTTTTT.